These T cell receptor beta chains were read from a single sample in a study of T cells in Graves' hyperthyroidism and ophthalmopathy. TCRdb independently ran MiXCR on the multiplex PCR reads; one entry per CDR3 protein. Of nearly 750,000 distinct CDR3 sequences listed, about 35% are singletons. The specimen sequenced was blood. The receptors were gathered from a middle-aged woman with Graves' hyperthyroidism. CDR3s include the opening cysteine and the closing phenylalanine or tryptophan. The D gene is left open where the match is weak. Part of the rows lack a size; the others show once, few, many or a class for expanded clones.

>TRBV19|TRBD1|TRBJ1-2|.
TGTGCCAGTAGTATCGGACAGGGGGCGGGGTATGGCTACACCTTC
CASSIGQGAGYGYTF
>TRBV9|TRBD1|TRBJ1-1|.
TGTGCCAGCAGCCCGCACAGGGGCGTATTCAACACTGAAGCTTTCTTT
CASSPHRGVFNTEAFF
>TRBV24-1|.|TRBJ2-3|few
TGTGCCACCAGTGATTTGCTAGATACGCAGTATTTT
CATSDLLDTQYF
>TRBV7-9|TRBD1|TRBJ2-7|.
TGTGCCAGCACTACAGGGGAGAACTACGAGCAGTACTTC
CASTTGENYEQYF
>TRBV29-1|TRBD1|TRBJ2-7|once
TGCAGCGTGGGAGATACAGGGGGCAAGCACGAGCAGTACTTC
CSVGDTGGKHEQYF
>TRBV6-1|.|TRBJ2-2|few
TGTGCCAGCAGCCGGACACACGGGGAGCTGTTTTTT
CASSRTHGELFF
>TRBV29-1|.|TRBJ1-2|.
TGCAGCGTTGTACCCGGGACGGACTATGGCTACACCTTC
CSVVPGTDYGYTF
>TRBV4-3|TRBD2|TRBJ2-2|few
TGCGCCAGCAGCCAAGGGACTAGCGCCAACACCGGGGAGCTGTTTTTT
CASSQGTSANTGELFF
>TRBV12-3/TRBV12-4|TRBD1|TRBJ1-3|.
TGTGCCAGCAGCCAGGGGACAGGGATGGGCTCTGGAAACACCATATATTTT
CASSQGTGMGSGNTIYF
>TRBV20-1|TRBD1|TRBJ1-1|many
TGCAGTGCAGGAGGGACAGGGGTGGACACTGAAGCTTTCTTT
CSAGGTGVDTEAFF
>TRBV11-2|.|TRBJ1-4|.
TGTGCCAGCAGGGACGGTGAAAAACTGTTTTTT
CASRDGEKLFF
>TRBV10-3|TRBD1|TRBJ2-7|.
TGTGCCATCAGTGAGAAAGTGGACAGGGTCAACTACGAGCAGTACTTC
CAISEKVDRVNYEQYF
>TRBV25-1|TRBD1|TRBJ1-1|many
TGTGCCAGCAGTGGACAGGGGAAGAACACTGAAGCTTTCTTT
CASSGQGKNTEAFF
>TRBV7-2|.|TRBJ2-3|few
TGTGCCAGCAGCTTAGGCGCCCCAGATACGCAGTATTTT
CASSLGAPDTQYF
>TRBV7-2|.|TRBJ1-2|.
TGTGCCAGCAGCTTAGGACAGTCTCGTAACTATGGCTACACCTTC
CASSLGQSRNYGYTF
>TRBV10-3|.|TRBJ2-2|once
TGTGCCATCAGTGCTAGAGTTTCAGGGAACGGGGAGCTGTTTTTT
CAISARVSGNGELFF
>TRBV7-3|TRBD1|TRBJ2-2|many
TGTGCCAGCAGCTTAAGGTCTCGACAGGGCAGAGGGGAGCTGTTTTTT
CASSLRSRQGRGELFF
>TRBV29-1|TRBD2|TRBJ2-3|.
TGCAGCGCTGAGAGCGGGAGTAGCGGTACGCAGTATTTT
CSAESGSSGTQYF
>TRBV5-4|TRBD1|TRBJ2-5|few
TGTGCCAGCGGCCGGGACAGGGAAGAAGAGACCCAGTACTTC
CASGRDREEETQYF
>TRBV6-1|.|TRBJ2-7|.
TGTGCCACCCCTGGGAGGAACGAGCAGTACTTC
CATPGRNEQYF
>TRBV13|TRBD1|TRBJ1-1|few
TGTGCCAGCAGCTTACTTGGGACAGGGGTTATGAACACTGAAGCTTTCTTT
CASSLLGTGVMNTEAFF
>TRBV9|.|TRBJ1-1|once
TGTGCCAGCAGCCCGCCGGGACCCAAGGAAACTGAAGCTTTCTTT
CASSPPGPKETEAFF
>TRBV10-3|TRBD2|TRBJ2-6|.
TGTGCCACGCGACTAGCGGGGGCCAACGTCCTGACTTTC
CATRLAGANVLTF
>TRBV6-5|.|TRBJ1-1|.
TGTGCCAGCAGTTACTCGGGGTATCGTACTGAAGCTTTCTTT
CASSYSGYRTEAFF
>TRBV10-3|.|TRBJ2-7|few
TGTGCCATCACGGACGGGAACTCCTACGAGCAGTACTTC
CAITDGNSYEQYF
>TRBV6-5|.|TRBJ2-5|.
TGTGCCATCAGTGTGGGGCAGCAAGAGACCCAGTACTTC
CAISVGQQETQYF
>TRBV6-4|TRBD1|TRBJ1-1|.
TGTGCCAGCAGTGACGCCGGGACAGGGGGATCGAACACTGAAGCTTTCTTT
CASSDAGTGGSNTEAFF
>TRBV25-1|TRBD1|TRBJ1-2|once
TGTGCCAGCAGTCCAATAGGGGACAGTACCTATGGCTACACCTTC
CASSPIGDSTYGYTF
>TRBV5-6|.|TRBJ1-5|many
TGTGCCAGCAGCTTTCGAGGGTCGTATCAGCCCCAGCATTTT
CASSFRGSYQPQHF
>TRBV5-1|.|TRBJ1-2|.
TGCGCCAGCAGCTTTTCCAGGGGAACGTCTAACTATGGCTACACCTTC
CASSFSRGTSNYGYTF
>TRBV9|.|TRBJ2-5|few
TGTGCCAGCAGCGTAGTGGGGGGGACCCAGTACTTC
CASSVVGGTQYF
>TRBV12-3/TRBV12-4|.|TRBJ2-5|few
TGTGCCAGCAGTTTACAGGGGTTCCAAGAGACCCAGTACTTC
CASSLQGFQETQYF
>TRBV7-2|.|TRBJ2-5|.
TGTGCCAGCAGTTTTGGGGGAAACAGGGAGACCCAGTACTTC
CASSFGGNRETQYF
>TRBV7-9|TRBD2|TRBJ2-5|.
TGTGCCAGCAGTCTCAGAGGACTAGCGGGAGGAGGAGAGACCCAGTACTTC
CASSLRGLAGGGETQYF
>TRBV7-9|.|TRBJ2-5|many
TGTGCCAGCAGCCAGGACAGCCAAGAGACCCAGTACTTC
CASSQDSQETQYF
>TRBV5-6|TRBD1|TRBJ1-5|many
TGTGCCAGCAGCGTGGGGCAGGGGGCTAAGCCCCAGCATTTT
CASSVGQGAKPQHF
>TRBV29-1|.|TRBJ2-7|many
TGCAGCGCGACGACTAGCTCCTACGAGCAGTACTTC
CSATTSSYEQYF
>TRBV7-2|.|TRBJ2-7|.
TGTGCCAGCAGCTTGGTTTCTTCGGGGGCGAGCTACGAGCAGTACTTC
CASSLVSSGASYEQYF
>TRBV7-2|.|TRBJ2-7|few
TGTGCCAGCAGCTTGCTGCCCCGGTCAACCTACGAGCAGTACTTC
CASSLLPRSTYEQYF
>TRBV20-1|.|TRBJ1-2|many
TGCAGTGCCCCGACACAGAACTATGGCTACACCTTC
CSAPTQNYGYTF
>TRBV2|.|TRBJ1-6|many
TGTGCCACCTTCGGGGGGAATTCACCCCTCCACTTT
CATFGGNSPLHF